The sequence of this T cell receptor beta chain was determined in a study of shared clonotypes between healthy human individuals. Deep level was the assay's run setting. Sequencing was performed with immunoSEQ multiplex PCR; in TCRdb, only in-frame clones are kept and a portion is missing. The data contain about 590,000 clones, 95% of them singletons. About this clone: The antigen is unknown.

Study results and limitations: Compared with clonotypes that all four donors shared, non-shared clonotypes had lower generation probabilities.

CD45RO negativity and positive selection for CCR7 defined naive CD8 cells, a population that excluded terminally differentiated effector memory CD45RA+ cells. The CDR3 extends over 15 amino acids. The V gene's germline CDR1 is LNHDA and CDR2 SQIVND (reference sequence). V lost 3 bases, J lost 5 bases, and 13 bases lay in between. The chain joins TRBV19 to TRBJ1-4; the D gene is possibly TRBD1 (5 bases). The sequenced sample was naive CD8+ T cells sorted from blood. The TCR comes from a woman in her 30s in good health. CDR3 coding DNA: TGTGCCAGTAGTATTACAGCAGGGAAAAATGAAAAACTGTTTTTT. As protein: CASSITAGKNEKLFF.